A selection of T cell receptor beta chains follows, all from one sample in a study of blood T cell repertoires in COVID-19. Only in-frame clones appear in the TCRdb table, and some are missing; sequencing was by immunoSEQ multiplex PCR. The sample lists about 320,000 clones, 70% to 90% seen once, with 5.5% to 7% in the top ten. The sample was PBMCs or T cells enriched from blood (not recorded which). The receptors stem from a woman in her 30s who had recovered from COVID-19. Both conserved end residues are part of each CDR3. Each record gives: J gene, V gene, D gene, CDR3 protein. A D gene is named only where the DNA matches it firmly.

J: TRBJ2-3; V: TRBV27; D: TRBD1; CDR3: CASSLGGPGQGQGTDTQYF
J: TRBJ1-2; V: TRBV6-5; D: TRBD1; CDR3: CASTRQGSGYGYTF
J: TRBJ1-5; V: TRBV6-2/TRBV6-3; D: NA; CDR3: CASSVDSQSQPQHF
J: TRBJ2-3; V: TRBV21-1; D: NA; CDR3: CASSPRTSGGPQYF
J: TRBJ1-1; V: TRBV29-1; D: TRBD1; CDR3: CSAAGGARTEAFF
J: TRBJ1-1; V: TRBV9; D: NA; CDR3: CASSVDRVGTEAFF
J: TRBJ1-1; V: TRBV7-9; D: TRBD1; CDR3: CASSSGTDSEAFF
J: TRBJ1-2; V: TRBV19; D: NA; CDR3: CASSSPGLGGYTF
J: TRBJ1-1; V: TRBV5-5; D: NA; CDR3: CASSLALSKNTEAFF
J: TRBJ2-7; V: TRBV5-1; D: TRBD1; CDR3: CASSLGGWEQYF
J: TRBJ2-2; V: TRBV3-1/TRBV3-2; D: TRBD2; CDR3: CASTLGSSGGTRELFF
J: TRBJ1-1; V: TRBV29-1; D: TRBD1; CDR3: CSSKRGLGTEAFF
J: TRBJ2-3; V: TRBV5-1; D: TRBD1; CDR3: CASSGGTGGLPWGTDTQYF